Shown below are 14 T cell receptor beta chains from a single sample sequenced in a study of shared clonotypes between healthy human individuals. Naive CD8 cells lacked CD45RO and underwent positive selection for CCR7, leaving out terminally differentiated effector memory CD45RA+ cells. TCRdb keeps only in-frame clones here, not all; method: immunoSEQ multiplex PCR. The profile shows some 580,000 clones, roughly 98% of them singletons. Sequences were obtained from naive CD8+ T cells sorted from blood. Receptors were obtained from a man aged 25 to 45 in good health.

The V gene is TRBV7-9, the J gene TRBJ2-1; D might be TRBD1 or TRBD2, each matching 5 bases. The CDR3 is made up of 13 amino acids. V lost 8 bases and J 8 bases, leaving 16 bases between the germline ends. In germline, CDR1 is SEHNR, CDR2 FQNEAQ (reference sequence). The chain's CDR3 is CASGLGRLDEQFF. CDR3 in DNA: TGTGCCAGCGGACTGGGGCGTCTGGATGAGCAGTTCTTC.

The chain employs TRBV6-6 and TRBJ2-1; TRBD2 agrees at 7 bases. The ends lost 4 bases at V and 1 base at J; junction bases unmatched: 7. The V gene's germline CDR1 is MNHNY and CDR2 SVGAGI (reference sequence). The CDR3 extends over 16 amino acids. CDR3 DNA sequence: TGTGCCAGCAGTTCGCCCAGGCGGGAGTCCTACAATGAGCAGTTCTTC. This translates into CASSSPRRESYNEQFF.

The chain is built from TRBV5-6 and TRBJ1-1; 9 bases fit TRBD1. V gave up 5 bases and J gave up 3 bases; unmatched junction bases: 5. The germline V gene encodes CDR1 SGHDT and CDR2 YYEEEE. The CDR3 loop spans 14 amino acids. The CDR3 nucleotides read TGTGCCAGCAGGAGACAGGGGGGGTACACTGAAGCTTTCTTT. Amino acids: CASRRQGGYTEAFF.

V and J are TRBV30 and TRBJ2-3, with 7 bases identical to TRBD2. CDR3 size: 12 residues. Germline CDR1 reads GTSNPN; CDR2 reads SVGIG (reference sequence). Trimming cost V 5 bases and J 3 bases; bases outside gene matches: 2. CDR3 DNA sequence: TGTGCCTGGGGTAGCGGGACAGATACGCAGTATTTT. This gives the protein CAWGSGTDTQYF.

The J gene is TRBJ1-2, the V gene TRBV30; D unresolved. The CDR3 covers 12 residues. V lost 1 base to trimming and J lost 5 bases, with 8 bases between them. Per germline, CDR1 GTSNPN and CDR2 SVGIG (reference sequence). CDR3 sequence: CAWSGPGYGYTF. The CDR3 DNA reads TGTGCCTGGAGTGGCCCTGGTTATGGCTACACCTTC.

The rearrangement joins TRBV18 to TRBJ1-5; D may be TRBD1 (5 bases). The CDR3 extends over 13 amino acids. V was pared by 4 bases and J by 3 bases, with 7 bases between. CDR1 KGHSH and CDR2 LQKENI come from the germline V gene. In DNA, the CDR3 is TGTGCCAGCTCACTCGGGGCCAATCAGCCCCAGCATTTT. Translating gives CASSLGANQPQHF.

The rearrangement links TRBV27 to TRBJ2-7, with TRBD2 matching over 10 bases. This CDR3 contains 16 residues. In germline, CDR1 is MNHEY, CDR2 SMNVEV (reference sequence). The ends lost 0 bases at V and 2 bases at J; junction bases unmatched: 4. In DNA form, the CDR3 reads TGTGCCAGCAGTTTATCGACAACTAGCGGGACCTACGAGCAGTACTTC. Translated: CASSLSTTSGTYEQYF.

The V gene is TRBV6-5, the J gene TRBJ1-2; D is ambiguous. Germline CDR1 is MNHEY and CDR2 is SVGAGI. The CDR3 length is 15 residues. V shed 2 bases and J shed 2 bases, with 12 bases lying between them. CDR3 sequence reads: CASSYVGPDNYGYTF. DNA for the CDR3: TGTGCCAGCAGTTACGTAGGACCTGACAACTATGGCTACACCTTC.

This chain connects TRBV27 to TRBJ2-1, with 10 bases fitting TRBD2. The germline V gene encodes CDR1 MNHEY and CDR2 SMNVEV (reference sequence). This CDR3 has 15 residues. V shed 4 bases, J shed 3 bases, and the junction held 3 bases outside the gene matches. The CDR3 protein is CASSSRLAGYNEQFF. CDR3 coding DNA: TGTGCCAGCAGTTCGCGACTAGCGGGCTACAATGAGCAGTTCTTC.

CDR3 protein: CASSQLEHAYNEQFF. The DNA of the CDR3 is TGCGCCAGCAGCCAACTTGAGCACGCCTACAATGAGCAGTTCTTC. The chain recombines TRBV4-1 with TRBJ2-1, with unresolved D. Trimming took off 2 bases at V and 2 bases at J, with 10 bases between the two ends. CDR3 size: 15 residues. Germline V CDR1 and CDR2: MGHRA, YSYEKL.

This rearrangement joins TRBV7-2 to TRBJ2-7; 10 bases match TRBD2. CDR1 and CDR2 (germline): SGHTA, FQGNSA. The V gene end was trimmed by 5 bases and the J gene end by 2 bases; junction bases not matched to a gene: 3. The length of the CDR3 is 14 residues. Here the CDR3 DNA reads TGTGCCAGCAGCCCGGGACTAGCGACCTACGAGCAGTACTTC. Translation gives CASSPGLATYEQYF.

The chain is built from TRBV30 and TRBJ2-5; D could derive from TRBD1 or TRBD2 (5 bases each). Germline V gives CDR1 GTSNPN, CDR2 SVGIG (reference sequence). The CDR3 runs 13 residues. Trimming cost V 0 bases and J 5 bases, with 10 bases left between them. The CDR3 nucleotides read TGTGCCTGGAGTGTTGGGGGTCCGGAGACCCAGTACTTC. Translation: CAWSVGGPETQYF.

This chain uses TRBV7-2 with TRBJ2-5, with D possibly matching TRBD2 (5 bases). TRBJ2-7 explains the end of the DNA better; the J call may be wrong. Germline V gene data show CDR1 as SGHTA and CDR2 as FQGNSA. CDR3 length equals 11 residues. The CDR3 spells CASSRSGEQYF. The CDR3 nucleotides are TGTGCCAGCAGCCGGAGCGGCGAGCAGTACTTC.

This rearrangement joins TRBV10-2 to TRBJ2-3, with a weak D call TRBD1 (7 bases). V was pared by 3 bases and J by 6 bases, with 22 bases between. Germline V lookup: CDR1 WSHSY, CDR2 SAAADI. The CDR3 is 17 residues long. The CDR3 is CASSDFGGTVFSDTQYF. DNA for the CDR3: TGCGCCAGCAGTGATTTTGGGGGGACAGTGTTCTCCGATACGCAGTATTTT.